Below, 5 T cell receptor beta chains from the same sample are listed, as sequenced in a study of response to subunit inactivated influenza vaccine. TCRdb called the RT-PCR reads again in MiXCR, with one record for every CDR3 protein. The table records about half a million distinct CDR3 sequences, approximately 11% of them present only once. The specimen comprised PBMCs from blood, sampled roughly 48 days after vaccination. These receptors were taken from a man aged 50 to 60 who received an inactivated influenza vaccine.

This clonotype was detected a few times. The chain carries TRBV12-3 or TRBV12-4 and TRBJ2-5; 7 bases are shared with TRBD2. The V segment lost 5 bases and the J segment 3 bases; nucleotides outside the gene matches: 3. CDR3 length equals 13 residues. Written as DNA, the CDR3 is TGTGCCAGCAGTGCCCGGGGGGAAGAGACCCAGTACTTC. Protein sequence: CASSARGEETQYF.

This clonotype turned up a few times. The chain carries TRBV12-3 or TRBV12-4 and TRBJ1-6, with unresolved D. There are 16 residues in the CDR3. V dropped 5 bases and J dropped 7 bases, with 18 bases sitting between them. This chain's CDR3 is CASSRGVGTGNSPLHF. CDR3 nucleotides: TGTGCCAGCAGTCGTGGTGTGGGAACTGGGAATTCACCCCTCCACTTT.

This clonotype has ten or more counts. This rearrangement joins TRBV12-3 or TRBV12-4 to TRBJ2-7; TRBD1 is a possible D gene (6 bases). V dropped 10 bases and J dropped 2 bases, with 18 bases sitting between them. The CDR3 contains 14 residues. CDR3 coding DNA: TGTGCCACCGCCTTGGGGGCTACAACCTACGAGCAGTACTTC. Translation gives CATALGATTYEQYF.

The table lists this clonotype with many counts. The rearrangement links TRBV6-4 to TRBJ1-1; D is unclear. Germline V lookup: CDR1 MRHNA, CDR2 SNTAGT. This CDR3 comprises 9 residues. The V gene lost 10 bases and the J gene lost 7 bases, with 7 bases spanning the gap. CDR3 nucleotide sequence: TGTGCCAACGCCTTTGAAGCTTTCTTT. Amino acid sequence: CANAFEAFF.

This clonotype was seen more than once but under ten times. The chain has TRBV10-2 and TRBJ1-5, with D unclear. V was shortened by 3 bases and J by 0 bases, with 6 bases between the two germline ends. CDR1 and CDR2 (germline): WSHSY, SAAADI. This CDR3 region has 14 residues. In DNA form, the CDR3 reads TGCGCCAGCAGTGATCAGTATAGCAATCAGCCCCAGCATTTT. This encodes CASSDQYSNQPQHF.